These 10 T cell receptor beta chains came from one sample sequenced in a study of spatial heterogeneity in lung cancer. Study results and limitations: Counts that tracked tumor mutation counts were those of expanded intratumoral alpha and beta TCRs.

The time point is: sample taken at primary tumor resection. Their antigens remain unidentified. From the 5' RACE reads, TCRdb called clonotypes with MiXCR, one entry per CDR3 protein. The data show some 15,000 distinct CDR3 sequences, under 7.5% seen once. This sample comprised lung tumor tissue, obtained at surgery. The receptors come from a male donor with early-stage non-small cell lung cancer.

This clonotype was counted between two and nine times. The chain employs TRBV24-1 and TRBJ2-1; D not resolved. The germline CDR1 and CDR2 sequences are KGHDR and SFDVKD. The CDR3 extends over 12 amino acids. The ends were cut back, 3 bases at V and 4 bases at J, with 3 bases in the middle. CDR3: CATSDQYNEQFF. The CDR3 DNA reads TGTGCCACCAGTGATCAGTACAATGAGCAGTTCTTC.

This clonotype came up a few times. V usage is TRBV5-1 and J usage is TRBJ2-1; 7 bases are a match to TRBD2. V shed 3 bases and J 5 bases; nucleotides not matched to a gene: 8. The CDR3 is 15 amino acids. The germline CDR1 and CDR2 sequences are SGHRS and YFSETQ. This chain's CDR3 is CASSSSGTRNNEQFF. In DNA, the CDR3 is TGCGCCAGCAGCTCCAGCGGGACCCGGAACAATGAGCAGTTCTTC. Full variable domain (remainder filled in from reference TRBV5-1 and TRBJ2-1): KAGVTQTPRYLIKTRGQQVTLSCSPISGHRSVSWYQQTPGQGLQFLFEYFSETQRNKGNFPGRFSGRQFSNSRSEMNVSTLELGDSALYLCASSSSGTRNNEQFFGPGTRLTVL.

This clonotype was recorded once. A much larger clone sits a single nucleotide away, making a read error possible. The CDR3, as DNA: TGTACCAGCAGCTTGGACAAAAACCCTAACTATGGCTACACCTTC. It is translated as CTSSLDKNPNYGYTF. This sequence joins TRBV7-8 and TRBJ1-2; tentative D call: TRBD1 (5 bases). From germline, CDR1 is SGHVS and CDR2 FQNEAQ. This CDR3 spans 15 amino acids.

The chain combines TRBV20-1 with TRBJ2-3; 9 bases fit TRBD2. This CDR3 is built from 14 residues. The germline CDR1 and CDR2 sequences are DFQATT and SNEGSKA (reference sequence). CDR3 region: CSALTAGGWDTQYF. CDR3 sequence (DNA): TGCAGCGCTCTCACAGCGGGGGGTTGGGATACGCAGTATTTT.

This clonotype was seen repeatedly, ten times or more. In DNA, the CDR3 is TGTGCCAGCAGTGAAGCGCTTAGCCCTGGAAACACCATATATTTT. It encodes CASSEALSPGNTIYF. This chain connects TRBV2 to TRBJ1-3; D not resolved. The germline CDR1 and CDR2 sequences are SNHLY and FYNNEI. V was pared by 0 bases and J by 2 bases, with 8 bases between. CDR3 length: 15 amino acids.

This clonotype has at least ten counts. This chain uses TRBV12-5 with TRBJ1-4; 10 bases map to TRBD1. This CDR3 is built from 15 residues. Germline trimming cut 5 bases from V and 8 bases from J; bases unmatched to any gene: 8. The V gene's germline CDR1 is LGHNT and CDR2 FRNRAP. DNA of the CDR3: TGTGCTAGTGGTCCGCGGGACAGGGGAGACGAAAAACTGTTTTTT. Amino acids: CASGPRDRGDEKLFF.

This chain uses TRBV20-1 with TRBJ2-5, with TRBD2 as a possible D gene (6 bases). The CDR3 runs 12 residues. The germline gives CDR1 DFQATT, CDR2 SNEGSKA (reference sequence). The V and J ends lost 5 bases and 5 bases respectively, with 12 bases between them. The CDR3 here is CSASLRGETQYF. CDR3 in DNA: TGCAGTGCTTCCTTGCGGGGCGAGACCCAGTACTTC.

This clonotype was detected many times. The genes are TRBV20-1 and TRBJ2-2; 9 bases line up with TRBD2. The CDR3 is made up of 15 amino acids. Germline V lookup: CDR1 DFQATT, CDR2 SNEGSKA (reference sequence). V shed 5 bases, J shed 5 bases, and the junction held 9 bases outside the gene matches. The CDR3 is CSAPRAGGTTGELFF. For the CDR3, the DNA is TGCAGTGCTCCAAGAGCGGGAGGAACGACCGGGGAGCTGTTTTTT.

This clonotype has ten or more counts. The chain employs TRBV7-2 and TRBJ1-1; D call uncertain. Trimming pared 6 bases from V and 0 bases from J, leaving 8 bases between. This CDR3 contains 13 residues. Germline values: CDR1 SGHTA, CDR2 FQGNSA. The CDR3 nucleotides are TGTGCCAGCAGACTAAACATGAACACTGAAGCTTTCTTT. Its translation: CASRLNMNTEAFF. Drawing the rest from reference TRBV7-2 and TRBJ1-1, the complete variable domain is GAGVSQSPSNKVTEKGKDVELRCDPISGHTALYWYRQSLGQGLEFLIYFQGNSAPDKSGLPSDRFSAERTGGSVSTLTIQRTQQEDSAVYLCASRLNMNTEAFFGQGTRLTVV.

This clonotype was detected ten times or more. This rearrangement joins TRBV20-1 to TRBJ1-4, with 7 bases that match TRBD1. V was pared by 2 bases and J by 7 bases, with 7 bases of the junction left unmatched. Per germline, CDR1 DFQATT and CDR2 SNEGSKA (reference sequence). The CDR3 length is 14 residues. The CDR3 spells CSARHTGASEKLFF. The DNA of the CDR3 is TGCAGTGCTAGACATACAGGGGCATCTGAAAAACTGTTTTTT.